This T cell receptor beta chain was recorded in a study of shared clonotypes between healthy human individuals. Study context: Donors had three CD4 naive, three CD4 memory, two CD8 naive and one CD8 memory plate apiece.

Comments on this clone: Its antigen remains unidentified.

The CDR3 spans 16 residues. Germline CDR1 reads SGHVS; CDR2 reads FQNEAQ. Deletions cut 2 bases from V and 0 bases from J, with 12 bases between. Generated by immunoSEQ multiplex PCR, the TCRdb table keeps only in-frame clones and is missing some. The data show about 580,000 clones, 95% to 98% seen once. Findings of the study overall: Some clonotypes were shared by all four sorted-subset donors, while others were not shared. The non-shared ones had lower generation probabilities than the shared ones. In four donors, around 4.5% of naive CD4 clonotypes appeared in common.

Naive CD8 isolation took CD45RO-negative cells positively selected for CCR7 and excluded terminally differentiated effector memory CD45RA+ cells. The donor cohort consisted entirely of Caucasian adults residing in Nashville, Tennessee. This receptor was identified in a man under 40 in good health. The specimen was naive CD8+ T cells sorted from blood. The chain combines TRBV7-8 with TRBJ2-3, with TRBD2 as a possible D gene (7 bases). The DNA of the CDR3 is TGTGCCAGCAGCTTAAGCGGGACAACAAGCACAGATACGCAGTATTTT. This translates into CASSLSGTTSTDTQYF.